The rows below give T cell receptor beta chains drawn from one sample of a study of T cells after yellow fever vaccination. TCRdb redid the calling of the 5' RACE reads with MiXCR, one entry per CDR3 protein. The data show about 220,000 distinct CDR3 sequences, 3% to 4% seen once. The sequences come from CD4+ T cells sorted from PBMCs, collected 10 days after the yellow fever booster vaccination. All receptors derive from a young man who received the YFV17D yellow fever vaccine. Each CDR3 is given with its conserved first and last residue. A D gene is named only where the DNA matches it firmly. Some rows have no size entry. The others give once, few or many, or a class for an expanded clone.

TRBJ2-1,TRBV6-5,-,TRBD2,12,CASSQQGLATVF,TGTGCCAGCAGCCAACAGGGACTAGCTACTGTCTTC
TRBJ2-7,TRBV11-2,many,TRBD1,15,CASSLTQGAEIEQYF,TGTGCCAGCAGCTTAACACAGGGGGCGGAAATCGAGCAGTACTTC
TRBJ1-5,TRBV29-1,many,-,13,CSIMGQPNQPQHF,TGCAGCATCATGGGACAACCCAATCAGCCCCAGCATTTT
TRBJ1-2,TRBV7-9,many,TRBD1,13,CASSLGDRGFYTF,TGTGCCAGCAGCTTAGGGGACAGGGGCTTCTACACCTTC
TRBJ1-1,TRBV12-3/TRBV12-4,few,-,14,CASSLWTSETEAFF,TGTGCCAGCAGTTTATGGACATCCGAGACTGAAGCTTTCTTT
TRBJ1-3,TRBV6-6,few,-,17,CASSLILAGRSGNTIYF,TGTGCCAGCAGTCTGATTTTAGCTGGACGTTCAGGAAACACCATATATTTT
TRBJ2-2,TRBV12-3/TRBV12-4,many,TRBD2,17,CASSLTSGGPGTGELFF,TGTGCCAGCAGTTTGACTAGCGGGGGGCCGGGCACCGGGGAGCTGTTTTTT
TRBJ1-1,TRBV12-5,few,-,15,CASAREVGRYTEAFF,TGTGCTAGTGCCCGCGAGGTGGGCAGATACACTGAAGCTTTCTTT
TRBJ2-6,TRBV29-1,few,-,14,CSVIPGAGANVLTF,TGCAGCGTTATCCCCGGGGCTGGGGCCAACGTCCTGACTTTC
TRBJ2-3,TRBV18,many,-,13,CASSLLGEDTQYF,TGTGCCAGCTCCCTGCTGGGCGAAGATACGCAGTATTTT
TRBJ1-4,TRBV7-2,few,TRBD1,14,CASSPGQGVEKLFF,TGTGCCAGCAGCCCTGGACAGGGAGTTGAAAAACTGTTTTTT